The present T cell receptor (beta chain) was sequenced within a study of CD8+ T cells in alopecia areata. Study-wide findings and caveats: Normal skin's resident alphabeta T cells are also sequenced in scalp samples.

Details on this clone: No antigen is known for it.

Between the trimmed V and J ends, which lost 5 bases and 8 bases, there was a span of 15 bases. The CDR3 contains 13 residues. CDR1 and CDR2 (germline): SNHLY, FYNNEI. Following extraction, RNA underwent reverse transcription to cDNA, which served as the sequencing template. Assay: immunoSEQ multiplex PCR; the TCRdb copy retains only in-frame clones and omits some. The sample lists approximately 140,000 clones; 40% to 50% were seen once. This receptor was taken from a human donor with alopecia areata. The source material was CD4+ T cells sorted from blood. The chain uses TRBV2 and TRBJ1-1, with D maybe TRBD1 (5 bases). CDR3 coding DNA: TGTGCCAGCAGTATTGACAGCGGGACCGAAGCTTTCTTT. Protein: CASSIDSGTEAFF.